The following is a TCR beta chain sequence with its context. Germline lookup yields CDR1 SGHRS and CDR2 YFSETQ. V shed 4 bases and J 7 bases; nucleotides not matched to a gene: 7. CDR3 size: 15 residues. Following autologous stem cell transplantation, relapse occurred in every patient, and exposure to brentuximab vedotin varied. The data derive from a study of PD-1 blockade in classical Hodgkin lymphoma. TCRdb's table, derived via immunoSEQ multiplex PCR, lists solely in-frame clones and lacks some. The data contain fewer than 45,000 clones, 70% to 90% of them singletons. The TCR was taken from a human donor with classical Hodgkin lymphoma. The sequences come from peripheral blood mononuclear cells (PBMCs), collected before the second cycle of nivolumab. The chain couples TRBV5-1 to TRBJ2-1; 11 bases are a match to TRBD2. The CDR3 protein is CASSLLAGVGNEQFF. CDR3 coding DNA: TGCGCCAGCAGCCTACTAGCGGGAGTGGGGAATGAGCAGTTCTTC.